This record looks at one TCR beta chain sequence and its context. What it binds is not known. TCR sequencing used cDNA made by reverse transcription of extracted RNA. The data were produced by immunoSEQ multiplex PCR, yet TCRdb's version contains in-frame clones alone and is incomplete. The sample holds around 190,000 clones, 64% seen once. This specimen belongs to a study of CD8+ T cells in alopecia areata. Looking at the study overall: Twice daily, treated patients received 5 to 10 mg of oral tofacitinib.

The CDR3 has 14 residues. The germline V gene encodes CDR1 SGHTA and CDR2 FQGNSA. V shed 5 bases and J shed 4 bases, with 14 bases lying between them. Specified treatment: oral pan-JAK inhibitor, 5-10 mg twice daily. Study-level findings and limits: A single nonresponder leaves the baseline CD8+ expansion link to response uncertain.

The receptor was derived from a human donor with alopecia areata. The source material was CD4+ T cells sorted from blood, sampled at week 4, from a patient treated with tofacitinib. This chain links TRBV7-2 with TRBJ1-1; D not resolved. CDR3 nucleotide sequence: TGTGCCAGCAGCCACATAAGGGATTCCACTGAAGCTTTCTTT. Translation gives CASSHIRDSTEAFF.